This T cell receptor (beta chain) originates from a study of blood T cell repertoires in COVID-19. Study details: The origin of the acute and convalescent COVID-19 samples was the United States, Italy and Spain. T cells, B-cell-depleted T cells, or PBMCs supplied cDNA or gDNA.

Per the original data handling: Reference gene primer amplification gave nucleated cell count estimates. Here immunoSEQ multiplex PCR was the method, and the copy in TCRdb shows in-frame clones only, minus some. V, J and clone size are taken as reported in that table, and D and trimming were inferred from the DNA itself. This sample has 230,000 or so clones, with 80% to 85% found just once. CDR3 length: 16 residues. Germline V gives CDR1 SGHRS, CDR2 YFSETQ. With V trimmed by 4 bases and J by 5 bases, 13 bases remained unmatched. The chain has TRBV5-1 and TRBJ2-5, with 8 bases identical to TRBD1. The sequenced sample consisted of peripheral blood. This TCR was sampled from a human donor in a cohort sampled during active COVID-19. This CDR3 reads CASSGPTATGVETQYF. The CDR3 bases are TGCGCCAGCAGCGGCCCCACCGCGACAGGGGTCGAGACCCAGTACTTC.